Presented here are 21 T cell receptor beta chains from one specimen sequenced in a study of shared clonotypes between healthy human individuals. The repertoire was sequenced with immunoSEQ multiplex PCR; TCRdb's copy has only in-frame clones and lacks some. This table holds hundreds of thousands of clones, more than 70% found once. The sequencing input was PBMCs. Source of these receptors: a woman aged 35 to 49 in good health. Some clones in this sample may be carry-over from other donors' samples.

This clone showed up many times. V is TRBV28 and J is TRBJ1-2; D might be TRBD1 (6 bases). The CDR3 extends over 12 amino acids. Germline-derived CDR1 and CDR2 are MDHEN and SYDVKM. The V end was cut by 5 bases, the J end by 8 bases, with 12 bases between. The CDR3 DNA follows: TGTGCCAGCAGTCAGGGGCGGTGGGGCTACACCTTC. This translates into CASSQGRWGYTF.

The V and J genes are TRBV11-2 and TRBJ2-7, with TRBD2 matching over 12 bases. V was clipped by 0 bases and J by 6 bases; unmatched bases: 3. The V gene's germline CDR1 is SGHAT and CDR2 FQNNGV. The CDR3 totals 15 residues. CDR3 loop: CASSLDRTSGTEQYF. The CDR3 nucleotides read TGTGCCAGCAGCTTAGACAGGACTAGCGGGACCGAGCAGTACTTC.

J is TRBJ1-1 and V is TRBV28; 10 positions match TRBD1. The CDR3 sequence is 13 residues long. The V gene end was trimmed by 3 bases and the J gene end by 11 bases; junction bases not matched to a gene: 6. Germline CDR1 and CDR2: MDHEN and SYDVKM. The DNA of the CDR3 is TGTGCCAGCAGTTTCGACAGGGGGCGGAAGGCTTTCTTT. Translated: CASSFDRGRKAFF.

The table lists this clone with a count of one. This likely stems from a read error, as it lies one base from a far larger clone. The CDR3 does not close with the conserved phenylalanine or tryptophan, likely indicating a read error. This chain uses TRBV4-2 with TRBJ1-2; 7 nucleotides match TRBD1. Germline V gene sequence: CDR1 LGHNA, CDR2 YNFKEQ. Trimming took 0 bases from V and 4 from J; bases not matched to a gene: 5. This CDR3 has 15 residues. In nucleotides, the CDR3 is TGTGCCAGCAGCCAAGATCCGGACAGGCTCTATGGCTACACCCTC. This sequence encodes CASSQDPDRLYGYTL.

This clone was counted a single time. The rearrangement joins TRBV7-9 to TRBJ1-4, with a tentative D call TRBD1 (6 bases). The CDR3 is made up of 12 amino acids. CDR1 is SEHNR, CDR2 FQNEAQ, per germline (reference sequence). V was cut by 3 bases and J by 14 bases, with 13 bases left in between. DNA for the CDR3: TGTGCCAGCAGCTTGGACAGCAAGAGGCTGTTTTTT. Translation: CASSLDSKRLFF.

The sample holds a few counts of this clone. J is TRBJ2-2 and V is TRBV18; weak D call: TRBD2 (5 bases). Germline V gene data show CDR1 as KGHSH and CDR2 as LQKENI. V was clipped by 0 bases and J by 5 bases, with 10 bases between them. The CDR3 totals 15 residues. The CDR3 sequence is CASSPPIGGTGELFF. For the CDR3, the DNA is TGTGCCAGCTCACCACCAATTGGAGGAACCGGGGAGCTGTTTTTT.

The chain employs TRBV2 and TRBJ2-5, with unresolved D. The CDR3 contains 12 residues. Germline CDR1 is SNHLY and CDR2 is FYNNEI. With 7 bases removed from V and 5 bases from J, the gap between germline ends came to 11 bases. The DNA of the CDR3 is TGTGCCAGCATTACGGATCAGGAGACCCAGTACTTC. Translation gives CASITDQETQYF.

This chain uses TRBV4-1 with TRBJ1-2; 10 positions agree with TRBD1. The ends lost 3 bases at V and 3 bases at J; junction bases unmatched: 7. From germline, CDR1 is MGHRA and CDR2 YSYEKL. The CDR3 sequence is 16 residues long. CDR3 nucleotides: TGCGCCAGCAGCCACCTGGGACAGGGGAGTCACTATGGCTACACCTTC. Its translation is CASSHLGQGSHYGYTF.

This clone was picked up a small number of times. The chain carries TRBV5-1 and TRBJ2-3, with 7 positions matching TRBD2. Germline CDR1 and CDR2: SGHRS and YFSETQ. CDR3 length: 16 residues. The ends lost 0 bases at V and 2 bases at J; junction bases unmatched: 6. The CDR3 region has the DNA TGCGCCAGCAGCTTGGTTGGGGGGAGGGCCACAGATACGCAGTATTTT. This gives the protein CASSLVGGRATDTQYF. The variable domain in full, completed from reference TRBV5-1 and TRBJ2-3, reads KAGVTQTPRYLIKTRGQQVTLSCSPISGHRSVSWYQQTPGQGLQFLFEYFSETQRNKGNFPGRFSGRQFSNSRSEMNVSTLELGDSALYLCASSLVGGRATDTQYFGPGTRLTVL.

A note on this clone: This probably arose from a read error, given a far larger clone one base away. The conserved final phenylalanine or tryptophan is absent from the CDR3, which likely points to a read error. The J gene is TRBJ1-1, the V gene TRBV10-2; perhaps TRBD1 as D (6 bases). The CDR3 covers 12 residues. Deletions cut 6 bases from V and 4 bases from J, with 9 bases between. Germline V lookup: CDR1 WSHSY, CDR2 SAAADI. As DNA, the CDR3 is TGCGCCAGCAGGGACAGTAGCACTGAAGCTTTCCTT. Translated, it gives CASRDSSTEAFL.

V gene TRBV28 combines with J gene TRBJ1-5, with 7 bases lining up with TRBD1. V lost 1 base, J lost 6 bases, and 12 bases stayed unmatched. Germline V CDR1 and CDR2: MDHEN, SYDVKM. The CDR3 length is 17 residues. The CDR3 loop is CASSLYPLDRVGQPQHF. CDR3 nucleotide sequence: TGTGCCAGCAGTTTATACCCCCTCGACAGGGTGGGTCAGCCCCAGCATTTT.

CDR3 bases: TGTGCCAGCAGCCCGGGACTTCCCTACTCTGGAAACACCATATATTTT. Translating it yields CASSPGLPYSGNTIYF. The chain combines TRBV5-5 with TRBJ1-3; weak D call: TRBD1 (5 bases). The germline gives CDR1 SGHKS, CDR2 YYEKEE (reference sequence). V was shortened by 4 bases and J by 0 bases, with 14 bases between the two germline ends. CDR3 length equals 16 residues.

This chain links TRBV12-5 with TRBJ2-7; D uncertain. The CDR3 sequence is 14 residues long. V gave up 7 bases and J gave up 5 bases, with 18 bases separating them. Per germline, CDR1 LGHNT and CDR2 FRNRAP. The CDR3 DNA reads as TGTGCTAGTGTCCCGGGCGCGGTGATCGACGAGCAGTACTTC. It specifies CASVPGAVIDEQYF.

On this clone: Additional DNA sequences in this sample encode the identical CDR3. The rearrangement joins TRBV5-1 to TRBJ2-3; TRBD2 matches at 7 bases. The CDR3 is 16 amino acids. CDR1 and CDR2 (germline): SGHRS, YFSETQ. The ends lost 0 bases at V and 1 base at J; junction bases unmatched: 5. CDR3 DNA sequence: TGCGCCAGCAGCTTGGTATTAGCGGGCGGCACAGATACGCAGTATTTT. Translation gives CASSLVLAGGTDTQYF. The full variable domain, its missing parts supplied by reference TRBV5-1 and TRBJ2-3, is KAGVTQTPRYLIKTRGQQVTLSCSPISGHRSVSWYQQTPGQGLQFLFEYFSETQRNKGNFPGRFSGRQFSNSRSEMNVSTLELGDSALYLCASSLVLAGGTDTQYFGPGTRLTVL.

This clone was observed many times. This same CDR3 is encoded by further DNA sequences in the sample. The rearrangement links TRBV15 to TRBJ2-1, with TRBD2 matching 9 bases. This CDR3 region has 15 residues. Trimming removed 6 bases from V and 5 bases from J; junction bases left unmatched: 8. Germline lookup yields CDR1 LNHNV and CDR2 YYDKDF (reference sequence). CDR3 coding DNA: TGTGCCACCAGGGCGGGAGGGCCGAGGAACAATGAGCAGTTCTTC. Encoded protein: CATRAGGPRNNEQFF.

The chain is built from TRBV19 and TRBJ1-5; 7 bases fit TRBD1. Germline V lookup: CDR1 LNHDA, CDR2 SQIVND (reference sequence). CDR3 length: 17 amino acids. Trimming at V came to 6 bases and at J to 3 bases, leaving 14 bases not matched to a gene. For the CDR3, the DNA is TGTGCCAGTAGCACCCCCGACAGGGAGATATACAATCAGCCCCAGCATTTT. Its protein is CASSTPDREIYNQPQHF.

To note about this clone: A far larger clone is one base from this, pointing to a likely read error. The CDR3 bases are TGTACCATCAGGGGGGTACTAGCGCGCGAGCAGTACTTC. It codes for CTIRGVLAREQYF. This chain joins TRBV10-3 and TRBJ2-7; the D gene could be TRBD1 or TRBD2 (7 bases each). CDR3 length: 13 residues. The germline gives CDR1 ENHRY, CDR2 SYGVKD.

V gene TRBV1 combines with J gene TRBJ2-1; the table's D call TRBD2 went unverified against the DNA. TRBV1 constitutes a pseudogene. The CDR3 loop spans 17 amino acids. For the CDR3, the DNA is TGCACCAGCAGCCAAGGGGTGGTACTAGCCTATCTCTGGGAGCAGTTCTTC. Its protein product is CTSSQGVVLAYLWEQFF.

This sequence joins TRBV21-1 and TRBJ2-7; TRBD2 is the table's D call, not checked against the DNA. TRBV21-1 corresponds to a pseudogene. The CDR3 is 17 residues long. The CDR3 DNA reads as TGTGCCAGCAGCAAAGAACTGGGACTAGCGACATACTACGAGCAGTACTTC. Its protein is CASSKELGLATYYEQYF.

This clone was counted only a few times. The rearrangement links TRBV9 to TRBJ1-1; D remains ambiguous. This CDR3 comprises 15 residues. Germline V gene sequence: CDR1 SGDLS, CDR2 YYNGEE. V was clipped by 3 bases and J by 1 base, with 13 bases between them. This chain's CDR3 is CASSGGLFENTEAFF. The CDR3 nucleotides read TGTGCCAGCAGCGGAGGACTCTTCGAGAACACTGAAGCTTTCTTT.

V and J are TRBV5-1 and TRBJ2-3, with D tentatively TRBD1 (6 bases). Per the germline V gene, CDR1 is SGHRS and CDR2 is YFSETQ. V was shortened by 0 bases and J by 4 bases, with 9 bases between the two germline ends. The CDR3 is 14 amino acids. DNA for the CDR3: TGCGCCAGCAGCTTGGATGCAGGGGCAGATACGCAGTATTTT. Protein product: CASSLDAGADTQYF.